The clone carrying this TCR beta chain appeared a few times. V lost 5 bases, J lost 0 bases, and 16 bases lay in between. CDR1 and CDR2 (germline): SQVTM, ANQGSEA. CDR3 length equals 15 residues. The data are from a study of blood T cell repertoires in COVID-19. Study background: Specimens from acute and convalescent COVID-19 originated in the United States, Italy and Spain. PBMCs, B-cell-depleted T cells, or T cells provided the cDNA or gDNA that made up the material.

Repertoires were generated with immunoSEQ multiplex PCR, while TCRdb's copy carries only in-frame clones and drops some. The data show more than 85,000 clones, around nine tenths seen once. The V and J genes are TRBV29-1 and TRBJ1-1, with TRBD1 as a possible D gene (5 bases). This TCR came from a man aged 55 to 70 with acute or convalescent COVID-19. Sequencing was performed on peripheral blood. CDR3 coding DNA: TGCAGCGTTTCAAGGGGCGAGACCCTGAACACTGAAGCTTTCTTT. Its protein is CSVSRGETLNTEAFF.